This TCR beta chain was recorded in a study of cytomegalovirus exposure and HLA in healthy donors. Study results and limitations: TCR sequences were mostly rare, though some public TCRs occurred in many donors.

The PCR employed 60 Vbeta primers together with 13 Jbeta primers. Repertoires were generated with immunoSEQ multiplex PCR, while TCRdb's copy carries only in-frame clones and drops some. The repertoire includes 95,000 to 150,000 clones, about 74% of them detected once, and about 2.6% sits in the top ten. Only a few counts were recorded for this clone. Its antigen remains unknown. CDR1 LNHDA and CDR2 SQIVND come from the germline V gene (reference sequence). The V and J ends lost 3 bases and 6 bases respectively, with 18 bases between them. The CDR3 is made up of 15 amino acids. The specimen was PBMCs. This rearrangement joins TRBV19 to TRBJ2-7, with D possibly TRBD2 on 6 matching bases. This receptor was identified in a woman aged 40-49 years in good health and CMV-seropositive. The CDR3 reads CASSMSGTPGAEQYF. Here the CDR3 DNA reads TGTGCCAGTAGTATGTCCGGGACTCCGGGAGCCGAGCAGTACTTC.